This TCR beta chain was identified during a study of T cells in Graves' hyperthyroidism and ophthalmopathy. Amplification yielded TCR beta CDR3 regions, with RNA transcripts as the source. The primer set for the first-round RT-PCR of the TCR CDR3 was HTBI. From the multiplex PCR reads, TCRdb called clonotypes with MiXCR, one entry per CDR3 protein. This table holds 350,000 or so distinct CDR3 sequences, roughly 17% found once. Exclusions: uncontrolled infection, other autoimmune disease, pregnancy, lactation. Blood was sampled at initial diagnosis of hyperthyroidism, prior to onset of any ophthalmopathy symptoms. PBMCs were derived from 9.5 to 10 ml fresh peripheral blood. Whole-study findings and limits: Progression to ophthalmopathy was predicted a median of approximately 6.4 months early.

This clonotype was counted a few times. What it binds is unknown. This CDR3 spans 18 amino acids. CDR1 LNHDA and CDR2 SQIVND come from the germline V gene (reference sequence). V was shortened by 5 bases and J by 1 base, with 23 bases between the two germline ends. V and J are TRBV19 and TRBJ1-1, with D maybe TRBD1 (5 bases). The TCR originated in a woman younger than 45 with Graves' hyperthyroidism that later progressed to Graves' ophthalmopathy. Sequenced input: blood. The CDR3 reads CASSPFAYWAGENTEAFF. The CDR3 nucleotides are TGTGCCAGTAGTCCCTTTGCTTACTGGGCGGGGGAGAACACTGAAGCTTTCTTT.